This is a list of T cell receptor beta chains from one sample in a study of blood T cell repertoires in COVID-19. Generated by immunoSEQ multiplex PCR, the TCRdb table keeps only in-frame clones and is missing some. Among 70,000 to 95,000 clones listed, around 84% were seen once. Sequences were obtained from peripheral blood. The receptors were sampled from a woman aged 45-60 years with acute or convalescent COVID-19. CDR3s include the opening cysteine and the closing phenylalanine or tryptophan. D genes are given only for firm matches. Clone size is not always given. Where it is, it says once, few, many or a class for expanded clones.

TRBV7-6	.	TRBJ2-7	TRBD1	CASSDRGEKYEQYF	TGTGCCAGCAGCGACAGGGGAGAGAAGTACGAGCAGTACTTC
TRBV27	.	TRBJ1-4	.	CASSFLNEKLFF	TGTGCCAGCAGTTTTCTTAATGAAAAACTGTTTTTT
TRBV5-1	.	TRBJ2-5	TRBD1	CASSLRQGWGLPETQYF	TGCGCCAGCAGCTTGCGACAGGGGTGGGGTCTTCCAGAGACCCAGTACTTC
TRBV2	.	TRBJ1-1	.	CATVGPIMANTEAFF	TGTGCCACCGTGGGCCCCATCATGGCTAACACTGAAGCTTTCTTT
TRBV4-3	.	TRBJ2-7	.	CASSQGQDVGEQYF	TGCGCCAGCAGCCAAGGACAGGACGTCGGAGAGCAGTACTTC
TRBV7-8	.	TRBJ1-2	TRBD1	CASTTGGEYGYTF	TGTGCCAGCACAACAGGGGGCGAATATGGCTACACCTTC
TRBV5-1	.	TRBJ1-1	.	CASSLGALVFDTEAFF	TGCGCCAGCAGCTTGGGGGCCCTGGTATTTGACACTGAAGCTTTCTTT
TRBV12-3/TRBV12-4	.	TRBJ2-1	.	CASSSQGNEQFF	TGTGCCAGCAGTTCACAGGGTAATGAGCAGTTCTTC
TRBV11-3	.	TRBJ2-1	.	CASSLESGNNEQFF	TGTGCCAGCAGCTTAGAGTCAGGCAACAATGAGCAGTTCTTC
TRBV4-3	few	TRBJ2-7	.	CASSQGFTGEQYF	TGCGCCAGCAGCCAAGGTTTCACAGGTGAGCAGTACTTC
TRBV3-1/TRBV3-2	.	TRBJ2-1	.	CASSHRSWVGGDNEQFF	TGTGCCAGCAGCCATCGGTCCTGGGTAGGGGGGGACAATGAGCAGTTCTTC
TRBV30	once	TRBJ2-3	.	CAYNTGMGTDTQYF	TGTGCCTATAATACAGGGATGGGCACAGATACGCAGTATTTT